This TCR beta chain was recorded in a study of blood T cell repertoires in COVID-19. Whole-study context: Whether acute or convalescent, the COVID-19 samples came from the United States, Italy and Spain. In each case, the material was cDNA or gDNA derived from T cells, B-cell-depleted T cells, or PBMCs.

Patients at the Seattle site were enrolled during active infection and followed longitudinally. As handled by the study authors: By means of reference gene primer amplification, nucleated cell counts were estimated. This table comes from immunoSEQ multiplex PCR, and its TCRdb copy is limited to in-frame clones, with some not included. V and J calls and clone size are copied from that table; D and trimming were computed from the DNA. The sample carries roughly 120,000 clones, roughly nine tenths recorded once. Germline CDR1 and CDR2: SQVTM and ANQGSEA. CDR3 size: 14 residues. V lost 2 bases and J lost 4, with 12 bases in between.

Source material: peripheral blood. V usage is TRBV29-1 and J usage is TRBJ1-3; D unclear. This receptor was taken from a man aged 60-69 years with COVID-19, enrolled during active disease. CDR3 loop: CSVELAAPGNTIYF. The CDR3 DNA sequence: TGCAGCGTTGAATTGGCAGCGCCGGGAAACACCATATATTTT.